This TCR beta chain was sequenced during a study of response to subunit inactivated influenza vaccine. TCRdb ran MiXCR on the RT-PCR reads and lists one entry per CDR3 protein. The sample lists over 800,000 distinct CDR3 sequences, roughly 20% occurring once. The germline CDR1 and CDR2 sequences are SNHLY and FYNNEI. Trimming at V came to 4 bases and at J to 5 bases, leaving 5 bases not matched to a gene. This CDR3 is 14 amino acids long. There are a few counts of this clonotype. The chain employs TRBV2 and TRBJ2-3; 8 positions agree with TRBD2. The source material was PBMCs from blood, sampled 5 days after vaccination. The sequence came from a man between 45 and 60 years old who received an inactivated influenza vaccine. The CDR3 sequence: CASSAGRGGDTQYF. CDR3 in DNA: TGTGCCAGCAGTGCCGGGAGGGGTGGAGATACGCAGTATTTT.